This T cell receptor (beta chain) derives from a study of cytomegalovirus exposure and HLA in healthy donors. This clone was detected only once. The protocol was immunoSEQ multiplex PCR, while the TCRdb copy is restricted to in-frame clones and leaves out a portion. The sample holds 300,000 to 400,000 clones, 75% to 90% seen once. CDR3 length: 14 amino acids. Between the trimmed V and J ends, which lost 2 bases and 1 base, there was a span of 6 bases. Germline lookup yields CDR1 MNHNS and CDR2 SASEGT. The specimen sequenced was PBMCs. The chain uses TRBV6-1 and TRBJ2-1; D is undetermined. The clonotype was recovered from a woman between 18 and 29 years old in good health and CMV-seronegative. The DNA of the CDR3 is TGTGCCAGCAGTGAAATGAGGTCCTACAATGAGCAGTTCTTC. It is translated as CASSEMRSYNEQFF.